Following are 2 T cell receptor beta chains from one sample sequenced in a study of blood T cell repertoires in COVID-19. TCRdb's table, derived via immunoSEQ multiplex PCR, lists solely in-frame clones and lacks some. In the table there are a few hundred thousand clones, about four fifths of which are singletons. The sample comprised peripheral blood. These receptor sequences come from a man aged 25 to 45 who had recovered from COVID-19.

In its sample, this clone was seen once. CDR3 loop: CASSQRTPGLAGGTDTQYF. CDR3 coding DNA: TGTGCCAGCAGTCAGCGAACCCCGGGACTAGCGGGGGGTACAGATACGCAGTATTTT. The J gene is TRBJ2-3, the V gene TRBV27; 15 bases map to TRBD2. Trimming took 5 bases from V and 3 from J; bases not matched to a gene: 12. Germline loops: CDR1 MNHEY, CDR2 SMNVEV (reference sequence). This CDR3 spans 19 amino acids.

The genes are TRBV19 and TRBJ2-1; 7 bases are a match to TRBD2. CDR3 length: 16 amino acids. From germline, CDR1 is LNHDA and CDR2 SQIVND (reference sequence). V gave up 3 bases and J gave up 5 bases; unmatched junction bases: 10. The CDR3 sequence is CASSIRVSGTHNEQFF. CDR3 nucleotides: TGTGCCAGTAGTATTAGGGTCAGCGGGACCCACAATGAGCAGTTCTTC.